This T cell receptor (beta chain) is drawn from a study of CXCR3-negative and CXCR3-positive naive CD8 T cells. Study context: The total count of TRB reads reached 110 million to 150 million, and each library contributed about 1.5 +/- 0.3 million.

Points on this clonotype: Its antigen is not known.

Study-wide findings and caveats: Diversity was high in both naive subsets and much lower in memory cells. The TRB CDR3s that CXCR3-positive naive cells carried were more hydrophobic than those of CXCR3-negative naive cells. Partial loss of CXCR3 expression followed cryopreservation; most assays used fresh PBMCs.

It was by 5' RACE with UMI labels that the TRB cDNA libraries were prepared. TCRdb reprocessed the 5' RACE reads, with one entry per CDR3 protein and no DNA. The sample holds 150,000 to 180,000 distinct CDR3 sequences. Germline V gene sequence: CDR1 SGHRS, CDR2 YFSETQ. The CDR3 loop spans 11 amino acids. The chain links TRBV5-1 to TRBJ2-1. This sequence originates from a human donor in good health. Some clones in this sample may be carry-over from other donors' samples. Material: naive CXCR3+ CD8+ T cells from blood. The subset: CD45RO-CCR7+CD27+CD95- naive CD8+ T cells expressing CXCR3 (TNR3+). CDR3 in amino acids: CASSSLVEQFF.